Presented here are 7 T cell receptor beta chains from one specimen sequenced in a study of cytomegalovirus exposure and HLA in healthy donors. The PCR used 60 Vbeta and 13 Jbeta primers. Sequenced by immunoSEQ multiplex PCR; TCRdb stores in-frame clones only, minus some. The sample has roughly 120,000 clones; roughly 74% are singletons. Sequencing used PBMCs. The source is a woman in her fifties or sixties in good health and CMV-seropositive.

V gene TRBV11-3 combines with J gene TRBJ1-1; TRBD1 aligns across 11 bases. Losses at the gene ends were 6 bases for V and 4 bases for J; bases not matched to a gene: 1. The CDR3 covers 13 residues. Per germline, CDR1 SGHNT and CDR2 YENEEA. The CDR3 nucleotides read TGTGCCAGCAGGGACAGGGGGCTCACTGAAGCTTTCTTT. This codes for CASRDRGLTEAFF.

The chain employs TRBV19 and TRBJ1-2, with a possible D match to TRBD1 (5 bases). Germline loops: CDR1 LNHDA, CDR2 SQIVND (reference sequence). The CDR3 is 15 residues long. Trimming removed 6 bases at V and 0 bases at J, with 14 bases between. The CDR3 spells CASRKTERANYGYTF. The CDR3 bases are TGTGCCAGTAGAAAGACAGAACGAGCTAACTATGGCTACACCTTC.

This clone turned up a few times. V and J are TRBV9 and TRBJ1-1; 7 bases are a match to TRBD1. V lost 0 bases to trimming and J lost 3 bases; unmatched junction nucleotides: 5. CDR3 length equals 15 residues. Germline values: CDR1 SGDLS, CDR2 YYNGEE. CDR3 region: CASSVDVGGDTEAFF. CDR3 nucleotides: TGTGCCAGCAGCGTAGATGTAGGGGGCGACACTGAAGCTTTCTTT.

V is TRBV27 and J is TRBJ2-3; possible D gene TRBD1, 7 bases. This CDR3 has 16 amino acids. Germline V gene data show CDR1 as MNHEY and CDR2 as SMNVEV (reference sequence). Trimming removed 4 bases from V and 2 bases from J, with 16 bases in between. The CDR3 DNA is TGTGCCAGCAGTTCGCGGGACAGCTCCTCCACAGATACGCAGTATTTT. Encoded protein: CASSSRDSSSTDTQYF.

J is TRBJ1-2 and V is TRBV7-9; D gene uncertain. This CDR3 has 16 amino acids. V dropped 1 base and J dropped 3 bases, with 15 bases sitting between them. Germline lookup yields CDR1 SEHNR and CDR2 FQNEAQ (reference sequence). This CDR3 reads CASSLEAGRPDYGYTF. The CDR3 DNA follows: TGTGCCAGCAGCTTAGAAGCTGGGAGGCCGGACTATGGCTACACCTTC.

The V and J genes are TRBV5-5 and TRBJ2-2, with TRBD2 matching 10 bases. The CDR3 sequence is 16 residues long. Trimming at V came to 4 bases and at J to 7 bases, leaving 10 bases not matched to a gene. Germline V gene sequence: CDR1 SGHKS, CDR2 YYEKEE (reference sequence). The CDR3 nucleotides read TGTGCCAGCAGCCCCAGTAGCGGGGGGACGATCGGGGAGCTGTTTTTT. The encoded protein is CASSPSSGGTIGELFF.

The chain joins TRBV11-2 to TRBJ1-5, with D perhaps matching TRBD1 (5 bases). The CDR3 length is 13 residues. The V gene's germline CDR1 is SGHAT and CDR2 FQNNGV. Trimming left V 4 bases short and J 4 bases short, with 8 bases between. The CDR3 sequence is CASSWGLNQPQHF. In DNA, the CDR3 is TGTGCCAGCAGCTGGGGACTAAATCAGCCCCAGCATTTT.